The clone carrying this T cell receptor beta chain is a singleton in its sample. The antigen is unknown. The source of the sample is a study of OX40 agonist ivuxolimab in advanced cancers. Findings and limits, study-wide: Compared with CD4+, CD8+ T cells on average had more expanded clones.

TCRdb keeps only in-frame clones here, not all; method: immunoSEQ multiplex PCR. This table has 50,000 to 55,000 clones, around four fifths appearing once. Germline values: CDR1 SGDLS, CDR2 YYNGEE. With 4 bases clipped from V and 0 bases from J, the junction kept 6 bases outside the gene matches. CDR3 length: 18 amino acids. Sequenced here: CD4+ or CD8+ T cells sorted from blood, sampled in a trial of the OX40 agonist ivuxolimab. The chain employs TRBV9 and TRBJ2-6, with 11 bases matching TRBD1. This clonotype was sampled from an adult with an advanced solid tumor such as melanoma, head and neck, liver or kidney cancer. The CDR3 region is CASSPGTGGFSGANVLTF. The DNA for the CDR3 is TGTGCCAGCAGCCCGGGGACAGGGGGATTCTCTGGGGCCAACGTCCTGACTTTC.